The 7 T cell receptor beta chains below come from one sample, sequenced in a study of T cell repertoires in cytomegalovirus infection. TCRdb passed the reads through MiXCR, listing each CDR3 protein once. The sample includes under 850,000 distinct CDR3 sequences, around 30% of them seen just once. No antigen has been assigned to these receptors. Sequencing used cultured PBMCs, obtained from culture after CMV antigen stimulation. These receptors were obtained from a human donor in good health (CMV status not recorded). Some clones in this sample may be carry-over from other donors' samples.

As DNA, the CDR3 is TGTGCCAGCACCCGAGCGGCCAATGAAAAACTGTTTTTT. Residues: CASTRAANEKLFF. V usage is TRBV7-9 and J usage is TRBJ1-4; D remains unclear. The ends were cut back, 7 bases at V and 5 bases at J, with 11 bases in the middle. The CDR3 consists of 13 residues. The germline CDR1 and CDR2 sequences are SEHNR and FQNEAQ (reference sequence).

In its sample, this clonotype was seen a few times. The chain recombines TRBV19 with TRBJ2-3; tentatively, D is TRBD1 (6 bases). Germline-derived CDR1 and CDR2 are LNHDA and SQIVND (reference sequence). The CDR3 extends over 14 amino acids. V gave up 6 bases and J gave up 4 bases, with 14 bases separating them. DNA for the CDR3: TGTGCCAGTAGGATACAGGGTATTGCAGATACGCAGTATTTT. Translated: CASRIQGIADTQYF. The entire variable domain, with the rest obtained from reference TRBV19 and TRBJ2-3, is as follows: DGGITQSPKYLFRKEGQNVTLSCEQNLNHDAMYWYRQDPGQGLRLIYYSQIVNDFQKGDIAEGYSVSREKKESFPLTVTSAQKNPTAFYLCASRIQGIADTQYFGPGTRLTVL.

This clonotype has a count of ten or more. This chain links TRBV7-2 with TRBJ2-1; 10 bases map to TRBD1. The CDR3 totals 17 residues. After removal of 4 bases from V and 7 bases from J, the junction contained 13 bases not matched to a gene. Germline CDR1 and CDR2: SGHTA and FQGNSA. CDR3 nucleotides: TGTGCCAGCAGCTACGGGCAGGGACAGGGGAACTGGAATGAGCAGTTCTTC. Amino acid sequence: CASSYGQGQGNWNEQFF.

This clonotype has only a few counts. The chain employs TRBV4-1 and TRBJ1-5; 7 bases fit TRBD1. The CDR3 is 15 amino acids. CDR1 and CDR2 (germline): MGHRA, YSYEKL. J gave up 7 bases and V 0 bases, and 6 bases lay outside the gene matches. The CDR3 nucleotides read TGCGCCAGCAGCCAAGATGAGGGGGCGAACCAGCCCCAGCATTTT. This encodes CASSQDEGANQPQHF.

The chain uses TRBV28 and TRBJ1-5, with 7 positions matching TRBD1. This CDR3 spans 14 amino acids. Trimming removed 8 bases from V and 9 bases from J; junction bases left unmatched: 13. Germline lookup yields CDR1 MDHEN and CDR2 SYDVKM. The CDR3 bases are TGTGCCAGCTCCGGGACAGCTTGGGGTAGGCCCCAGCATTTT. Its translation is CASSGTAWGRPQHF.

This rearrangement joins TRBV13 to TRBJ1-1, with D possibly matching TRBD1 (6 bases). CDR3 length: 16 amino acids. The V end was cut by 0 bases, the J end by 0 bases, with 11 bases between. Germline lookup yields CDR1 PRHDT and CDR2 FYEKMQ (reference sequence). The CDR3 here is CASSLGFRTVNTEAFF. The CDR3 bases are TGTGCCAGCAGCTTAGGATTTAGGACAGTGAACACTGAAGCTTTCTTT.

This clonotype was seen more than once but under ten times. The gene calls are TRBV7-9 and TRBJ2-3; 7 nucleotides line up with TRBD2. The CDR3 has 15 residues. CDR1 and CDR2 from the germline V gene are SEHNR and FQNEAQ (reference sequence). The ends lost 6 bases at V and 2 bases at J; junction bases unmatched: 8. CDR3 nucleotide sequence: TGTGCCAGCAGACGACCCGGGGGGTCCACAGATACGCAGTATTTT. Protein product: CASRRPGGSTDTQYF.